This T cell receptor beta chain was profiled in a study of CD8+ T cells in alopecia areata. Study as a whole: Administration of oral tofacitinib to treated patients was at 5 to 10 mg twice daily. Study-level points and caveats: More clonal than normal scalp was lesional scalp, particularly alopecia totalis/universalis. Sequences from scalp samples also cover resident alphabeta T cells of normal skin.

RNA extraction and reverse transcription yielded cDNA as sequencing template. Data came from immunoSEQ multiplex PCR; TCRdb stores just in-frame clones and leaves some out. The sample contains more than 200,000 clones, less than 80% of which appear only once. Sorting of CD4+ and CD8+ T cells was performed on PBMCs. From germline, CDR1 is SGDLS and CDR2 YYNGEE. The CDR3 loop spans 16 amino acids. The V and J ends lost 0 bases and 6 bases respectively, with 16 bases between them. This clone was observed a single time. Its antigen is not known. The TCR originated in a human donor with alopecia areata. Source: CD4+ T cells sorted from blood, taken at week 0. This chain uses TRBV9 with TRBJ2-1; the D gene is possibly TRBD2 (5 bases). CDR3 protein: CASSVGPGFKGNEQFF. The DNA for the CDR3 is TGTGCCAGCAGCGTAGGCCCGGGATTTAAGGGCAATGAGCAGTTCTTC. Combining the CDR3 with reference TRBV9 and TRBJ2-1 gives the whole variable domain DSGVTQTPKHLITATGQRVTLRCSPRSGDLSVYWYQQSLDQGLQFLIQYYNGEERAKGNILERFSAQQFPDLHSELNLSSLELGDSALYFCASSVGPGFKGNEQFFGPGTRLTVL.